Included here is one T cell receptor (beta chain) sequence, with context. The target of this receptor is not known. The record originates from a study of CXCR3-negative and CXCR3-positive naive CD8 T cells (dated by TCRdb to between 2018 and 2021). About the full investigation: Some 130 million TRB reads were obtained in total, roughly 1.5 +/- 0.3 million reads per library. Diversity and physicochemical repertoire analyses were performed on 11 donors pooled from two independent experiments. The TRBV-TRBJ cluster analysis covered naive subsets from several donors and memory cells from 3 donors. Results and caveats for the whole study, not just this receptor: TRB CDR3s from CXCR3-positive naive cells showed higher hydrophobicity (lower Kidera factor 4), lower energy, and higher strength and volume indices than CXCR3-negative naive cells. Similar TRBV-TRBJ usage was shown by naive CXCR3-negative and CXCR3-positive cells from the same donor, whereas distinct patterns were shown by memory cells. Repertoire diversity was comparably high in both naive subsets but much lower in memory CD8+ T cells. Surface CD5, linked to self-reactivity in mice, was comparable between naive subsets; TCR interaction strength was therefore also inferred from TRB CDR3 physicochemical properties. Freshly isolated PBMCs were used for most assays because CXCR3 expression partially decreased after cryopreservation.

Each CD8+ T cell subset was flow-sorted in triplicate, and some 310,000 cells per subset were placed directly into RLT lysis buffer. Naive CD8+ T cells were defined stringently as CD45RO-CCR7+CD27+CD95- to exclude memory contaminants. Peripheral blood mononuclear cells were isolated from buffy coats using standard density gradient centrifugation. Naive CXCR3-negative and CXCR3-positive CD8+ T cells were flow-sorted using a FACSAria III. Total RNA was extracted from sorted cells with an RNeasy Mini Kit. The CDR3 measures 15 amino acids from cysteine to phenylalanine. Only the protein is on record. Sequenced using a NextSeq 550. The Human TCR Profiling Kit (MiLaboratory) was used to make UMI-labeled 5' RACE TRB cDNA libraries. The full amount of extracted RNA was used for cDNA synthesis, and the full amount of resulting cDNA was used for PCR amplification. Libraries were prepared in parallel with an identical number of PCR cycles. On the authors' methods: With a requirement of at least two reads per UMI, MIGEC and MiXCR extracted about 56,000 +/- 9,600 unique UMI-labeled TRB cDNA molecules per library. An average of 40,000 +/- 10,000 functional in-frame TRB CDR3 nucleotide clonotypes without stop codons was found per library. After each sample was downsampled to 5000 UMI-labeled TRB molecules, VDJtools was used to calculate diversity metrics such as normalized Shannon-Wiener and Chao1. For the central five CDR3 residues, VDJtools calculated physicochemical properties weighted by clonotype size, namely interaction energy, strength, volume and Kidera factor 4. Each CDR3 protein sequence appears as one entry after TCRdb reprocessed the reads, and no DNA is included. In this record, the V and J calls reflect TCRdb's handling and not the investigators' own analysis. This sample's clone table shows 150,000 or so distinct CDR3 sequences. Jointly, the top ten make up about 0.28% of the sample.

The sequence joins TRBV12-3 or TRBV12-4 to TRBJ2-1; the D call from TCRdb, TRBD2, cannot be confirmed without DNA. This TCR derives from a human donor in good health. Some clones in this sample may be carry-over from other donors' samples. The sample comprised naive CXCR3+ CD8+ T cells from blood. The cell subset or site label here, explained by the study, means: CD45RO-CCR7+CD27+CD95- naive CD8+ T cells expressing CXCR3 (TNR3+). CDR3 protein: CASSFTGGGDNEQFF.